Listed below are T cell receptor beta chains from one sample, sequenced in a study of T cell changes during pregnancy in multiple sclerosis. The method was immunoSEQ multiplex PCR; TCRdb's version includes in-frame clones alone and lacks a portion of them. Among 50,000 or so clones listed, around 92% were seen once. The material sequenced was CD4+ T cells from peripheral blood mononuclear cells, taken in the third trimester of pregnancy. The source of these receptors is a female donor with multiple sclerosis, enrolled in a pregnancy study. The CDR3 runs from the conserved cysteine through the conserved F or W. D genes are given only for firm matches. Part of the rows lack a size; the others show once, few, many or a class for expanded clones.

TRBD1	TRBV5-8	.	TRBJ2-5	TGTGCCAGCAGCTTGGAAGGACAGGGGCGCGAGGGAGAGACCCAGTACTTC	CASSLEGQGREGETQYF
.	TRBV21-1	.	TRBJ2-3	TGTGCCAGCACTACGGACAGGGGAACAGATACGCAGTATTTT	CASTTDRGTDTQYF
.	TRBV5-1	once	TRBJ2-7	TGCGCCAGCAGCTTGGGGGCAGGGACTTACTACGAGCAGTACTTC	CASSLGAGTYYEQYF
.	TRBV5-1	.	TRBJ1-2	TGCGCCAGCAGCTTGACAGGGAGCTATGGCTACACCTTC	CASSLTGSYGYTF
.	TRBV6-1	.	TRBJ2-1	TGTGCCAGCAGTCCAGGGCTTAGGAATGAGCAGTTCTTC	CASSPGLRNEQFF
TRBD2	TRBV9	.	TRBJ2-3	TGTGCCAGCAGCGTAGTGGGAGGGCGGGGGAGCACAGATACGCAGTATTTT	CASSVVGGRGSTDTQYF
TRBD1	TRBV6-1	.	TRBJ2-7	TGTGCCAGCAGTGAAAACGACAGGGTGCGGCAGTACTTC	CASSENDRVRQYF
TRBD1	TRBV7-2	.	TRBJ1-5	TGTGCCAGCAGCTTAGGACAGGGGTACAGCAATCAGCCCCAGCATTTT	CASSLGQGYSNQPQHF
.	TRBV30	.	TRBJ1-3	TGTGCCTGGGCCCGGGGAAACACCATATATTTT	CAWARGNTIYF
.	TRBV5-4	.	TRBJ1-2	TGTGCCAGCAGCTGGGGCCAGCTGCAGGGCTACACCTTC	CASSWGQLQGYTF
.	TRBV9	once	TRBJ2-6	TGTGCCAGCAGCGTAGGAGCGGTCTCTGGGGCCAACGTCCTGACTTTC	CASSVGAVSGANVLTF
.	TRBV30	.	TRBJ2-2	TGTGCCTGGAGAAAGAGAAAGGCGGGGACCGGGGAGCTGTTTTTT	CAWRKRKAGTGELFF
.	TRBV5-6	medium-sized	TRBJ1-1	TGTGCCAGCAGCCCACTCGGGAGGGATGAAGCTTTCTTT	CASSPLGRDEAFF
.	TRBV25-1	.	TRBJ1-2	TGTGCCAGCAGTGAATTCGGACAGAATTATGGCTACACCTTC	CASSEFGQNYGYTF
TRBD1	TRBV19	.	TRBJ1-4	TGTGCCAGTAGTATGAGGACAGGGACTAATGAAAAACTGTTTTTT	CASSMRTGTNEKLFF
.	TRBV30	.	TRBJ2-7	TGTGCCTGGAGCAGGGAAGGGAACGAGCAGTACTTC	CAWSREGNEQYF
TRBD2	TRBV19	.	TRBJ2-3	TGTGCCAGTAGTACCCCTAGCGGGGGGTTGACAGATACGCAGTATTTT	CASSTPSGGLTDTQYF
.	TRBV2	.	TRBJ1-5	TGTGCCAGCAGCGAAGCTCGGGGGTCTCAGCCCCAGCATTTT	CASSEARGSQPQHF
.	TRBV5-6	.	TRBJ1-2	TGTGCCAGCAGCACCAATGGGGAAGCGGATGGCTACACCTTC	CASSTNGEADGYTF
.	TRBV5-1	.	TRBJ2-1	TGCGCCAGCAGCTTTGGGGACCGGAGGGATGAGCAGTTCTTC	CASSFGDRRDEQFF
TRBD2	TRBV5-4	.	TRBJ2-7	TGTGCCAGCAGACCCGCTAGCGGGAGGGCGGATTTGCAGTACTTC	CASRPASGRADLQYF
.	TRBV5-3	.	TRBJ1-4	TGTGCCAGAAGTTCTCCCCCGTGCGGGGAAGGAGGAGAAAAACTGTTTTTT	CARSSPPCGEGGEKLFF
.	TRBV4-2	.	TRBJ1-4	TGTGCCAGCAGCATCCGACAGGAGAGGAACGAAAAACTGTTTTTT	CASSIRQERNEKLFF
TRBD2	TRBV12-5	once	TRBJ2-1	TGTGCTAGTGGTTTGGGACTAGCGGTATACAATGAGCAGTTCTTC	CASGLGLAVYNEQFF
.	TRBV6-5	.	TRBJ2-2	TGTGCCAGCAGCTTGGCGGGGGCCGACACCGGGGAGCTGTTTTTT	CASSLAGADTGELFF
.	TRBV28	.	TRBJ1-6	TGTGCCAGCAGTTTATCAGGGGCGAATAGTTCACCCCTCCACTTT	CASSLSGANSSPLHF
TRBD2	TRBV29-1	.	TRBJ2-5	TGCAGCGTGACTAGCGGGGGGGTTGATGAGACCCAGTACTTC	CSVTSGGVDETQYF
TRBD1	TRBV7-6	.	TRBJ2-7	TGTGCCAGCAGCTTAGCGCGACAGGGCCTACCTTACGAGCAGTACTTC	CASSLARQGLPYEQYF
TRBD2	TRBV5-4	.	TRBJ2-5	TGTGCCAGCAGCTTGGCTCGGGGACTACAAGAGACCCAGTACTTC	CASSLARGLQETQYF
.	TRBV9	.	TRBJ1-2	TGTGCCAGCAGCCCTGTCGGCGGAAACTATGGCTACACCTTC	CASSPVGGNYGYTF
TRBD1	TRBV15	.	TRBJ1-5	TGTGCCACCAAAAGCGGGACAGGGGGACGTGAGCAGCCCCAGCATTTT	CATKSGTGGREQPQHF
.	TRBV7-3	.	TRBJ2-7	TGTGCCAGCAGCCCTGAGGCCCAATACGAGCAGTACTTC	CASSPEAQYEQYF
.	TRBV11-3	.	TRBJ1-4	TGTGCCAGCAGCCCGGACAGAGGAAATGAAAAACTGTTTTTT	CASSPDRGNEKLFF
TRBD2	TRBV10-3	.	TRBJ2-7	TGTGCCATCAGCCCGAAAAGGGAGGGGGAGCAGTACTTC	CAISPKREGEQYF
TRBD2	TRBV6-5	.	TRBJ2-1	TGTGCCAGCAGTTACGGAGCGGGGAAAACCTACAATGAGCAGTTCTTC	CASSYGAGKTYNEQFF
.	TRBV6-6	.	TRBJ1-1	TGTGCCAGCAGTACCGGGACAAGGAACACTGAAGCTTTCTTT	CASSTGTRNTEAFF
.	TRBV5-6	.	TRBJ1-2	TGTGCCAGCAGCCCTGCGGCTGTCTATGGCTACACCTTC	CASSPAAVYGYTF
TRBD1	TRBV4-1	once	TRBJ1-6	TGCGCCAGCAGCCAAGAGCCAGGGGGCACCAATTCACCCCTCCACTTT	CASSQEPGGTNSPLHF
TRBD1	TRBV18	.	TRBJ2-3	TGTGCCAGCTCACCACGGGACAGGGGCACAGATACGCAGTATTTT	CASSPRDRGTDTQYF
.	TRBV7-2	.	TRBJ1-5	TGTGCCAGCAGCTTAGTTGGGCAGGCCAATCAGCCCCAGCATTTT	CASSLVGQANQPQHF
TRBD1	TRBV7-2	once	TRBJ1-2	TGTGCCAGCAGCTTAGGGACAGGTCATAACTATGGCTACACCTTC	CASSLGTGHNYGYTF
TRBD2	TRBV7-2	.	TRBJ2-3	TGTGCCAGCAGCTTAGGCCTAGCGGGGGGCCGGAATACGCAGTATTTT	CASSLGLAGGRNTQYF
.	TRBV18	.	TRBJ2-1	TGTGCCAGCTCACCACCACTTCGCAATGAGCAGTTCTTC	CASSPPLRNEQFF
TRBD2	TRBV7-9	.	TRBJ2-1	TGTGCCAGCAGTCATAGCCCGGGGGAGGGGAACAATGAGCAGTTCTTC	CASSHSPGEGNNEQFF
.	TRBV4-2	once	TRBJ2-7	TGTGCCAGCAGCCAACTCGCGACAGGTGGATCCTACGAGCAGTACTTC	CASSQLATGGSYEQYF
TRBD2	TRBV18	.	TRBJ2-1	TGTGCCAGCTCACCGACGGGACTAGCGGGGGGGCTGAATGAGCAGTTCTTC	CASSPTGLAGGLNEQFF
TRBD2	TRBV19	.	TRBJ2-5	TGTGCCAGTAGCCTGGGTGTGTCGGGAGGAGAGACCCAGTACTTC	CASSLGVSGGETQYF
TRBD1	TRBV5-5	.	TRBJ1-2	TGTGCCAGCAGCGCGACAGGGCAGGATGGCTACACCTTC	CASSATGQDGYTF
TRBD1	TRBV11-3	.	TRBJ2-2	TGTGCCAGCAGCTTAGAGGGACAGGGTTTCACCGGGGAGCTGTTTTTT	CASSLEGQGFTGELFF
TRBD1	TRBV7-2	.	TRBJ1-5	TGTGCCAGCAGCTTAACGACAGGGCCTCAGCCCCAGCATTTT	CASSLTTGPQPQHF
TRBD1	TRBV6-1	.	TRBJ1-2	TGTGCCAGCCCAGGGGGATCGGGAGCTAACTATGGCTACACCTTC	CASPGGSGANYGYTF
TRBD1	TRBV7-3	.	TRBJ2-7	TGTGCCAGCAGCTTAGGAAGGGGGCACGCCTACGAGCAGTACTTC	CASSLGRGHAYEQYF
TRBD1	TRBV25-1	.	TRBJ1-2	TGTGCCAGCAGTGACCTAGGGACAGGGGGCTGGGGGGGCTACACCTTC	CASSDLGTGGWGGYTF
TRBD2	TRBV4-3	.	TRBJ2-7	TGCGCCAGCAGCCAAGAGGTAGCGGGGGGGCATTACGAGCAGTACTTC	CASSQEVAGGHYEQYF
.	TRBV2	.	TRBJ2-2	TGTGCCAGCAGTGGTAGCAGGAACACCGGGGAGCTGTTTTTT	CASSGSRNTGELFF
.	TRBV5-1	.	TRBJ2-2	TGCGCCAGCAGGCCCCCTGGACAGAACACCGGGGAGCTGTTTTTT	CASRPPGQNTGELFF